Listed below are T cell receptor beta chains from one sample, sequenced in a study of T cell changes during pregnancy in multiple sclerosis. The method was immunoSEQ multiplex PCR; TCRdb's version includes in-frame clones alone and lacks a portion of them. The sample contains about 69,000 clones, around 92% of which appear only once. The specimen was peripheral blood, collected in the third trimester of pregnancy. The receptors stem from a female donor in good health, enrolled as a control in a pregnancy study. The CDR3 runs from the conserved cysteine through the conserved F or W. Fields, in order: J gene, clone size, D gene, V gene, CDR3 DNA, CDR3 protein. The D gene is left open where the match is weak. Only some rows state a clone size, as once, few, many or a class for expanded clones.

>TRBJ2-7|NA|TRBD2|TRBV11-2
TGTGCCAGCAGCTTAAGGGAGCGGGGGGAACAGTACTTC
CASSLRERGEQYF
>TRBJ1-2|NA|TRBD1|TRBV19
TGTGCCAGTCGATTCCGGACAGGGAGGGGCGCTGGCTACACCTTC
CASRFRTGRGAGYTF
>TRBJ1-1|few|NA|TRBV15
TGTGCCACCAGCAGAGAGGAAGCGGGCACTGAAGCTTTCTTT
CATSREEAGTEAFF
>TRBJ1-4|NA|TRBD1|TRBV7-6
TGTGCCAGCAGCGGACCGGGACAGGGGCGTGAAAAACTGTTTTTT
CASSGPGQGREKLFF
>TRBJ1-1|NA|NA|TRBV11-1
TGTGCCAGCAGCCCCTCGGAGGGGGGGAAAGCTTTCTTT
CASSPSEGGKAFF
>TRBJ2-1|NA|TRBD1|TRBV28
TGTGCCAGCAGCTCACCGGGACAGGTCTACAATGAGCAGTTCTTC
CASSSPGQVYNEQFF
>TRBJ2-5|NA|NA|TRBV5-1
TGCGCCAGCAGCTTGGTGGGAGGGGGATACCCCCAAGAGACCCAGTACTTC
CASSLVGGGYPQETQYF
>TRBJ1-5|NA|TRBD1|TRBV2
TGTGCCAGCAAAGGACAGGTAGAAAAGCCCCAGCATTTT
CASKGQVEKPQHF
>TRBJ2-1|NA|TRBD2|TRBV6-6
TGTGCCAGCAGTTTAGCGGGGGGGCCTTGGAATGAGCAGTTCTTC
CASSLAGGPWNEQFF
>TRBJ1-6|NA|TRBD1|TRBV6-5
TGTGCCAGCAGTTACAGGACAGGCACTTCACCCCTCCACTTT
CASSYRTGTSPLHF
>TRBJ2-1|NA|TRBD2|TRBV7-9
TGTGCCAGCAGCCCGGCAGGGAAGCGGGGGCCTAGTAATGAGCAGTTCTTC
CASSPAGKRGPSNEQFF
>TRBJ1-1|NA|NA|TRBV5-4
TGTGCCAGCAGCCCACAGGGCCCCGCTTTCAGGGCTGAAGCTTTCTTT
CASSPQGPAFRAEAFF
>TRBJ1-2|NA|NA|TRBV6-5
TGTGCCAGCAGAAACCCCAACAGTTACTATGGCTACACCTTC
CASRNPNSYYGYTF
>TRBJ1-3|NA|NA|TRBV7-2
TGTGCCAGCAGCTTATCCGGGAAATCCGGAAACACCATATATTTT
CASSLSGKSGNTIYF
>TRBJ2-3|NA|TRBD1|TRBV2
TGTGCCAGCAGTTTGCGTAAGGGACAGGGGGGGGAGTATTTT
CASSLRKGQGGEYF
>TRBJ2-7|NA|TRBD2|TRBV7-2
TGTGCCAGCAGCTTGACTAGCTGGGCGGGCTACGAGCAGTACTTC
CASSLTSWAGYEQYF
>TRBJ1-5|NA|TRBD1|TRBV5-1
TGCGCCAGCAGCTCACAGGGGGAACAGCCCCAGCATTTT
CASSSQGEQPQHF
>TRBJ2-5|NA|NA|TRBV4-1
TGCGCCAGCAGCCAACTAGCCTTTTTTGGTGGCCAAGAGACCCAGTACTTC
CASSQLAFFGGQETQYF
>TRBJ2-7|NA|TRBD2|TRBV7-9
TGTGCCAGCATTACCGGGGGGGACTCCTACGAGCAGTACTTC
CASITGGDSYEQYF
>TRBJ2-1|NA|NA|TRBV7-2
TGTGCCAGCAGCTTAGGGCCAGGGAACAATGAGCAGTTCTTC
CASSLGPGNNEQFF
>TRBJ2-1|NA|NA|TRBV7-2
TGTGCCAGCACTGGGGGCCCGTCAGGTTACAATGAGCAGTTCTTC
CASTGGPSGYNEQFF
>TRBJ2-1|NA|NA|TRBV27
TGTGCCACACAGGGACGCCCTAGGGGTGAGCAGTTCTTC
CATQGRPRGEQFF
>TRBJ2-7|NA|TRBD2|TRBV6-8
TGTGCCAGCAGTGAGACTAGCGGGGCAACCTACGAGCAGTACTTC
CASSETSGATYEQYF
>TRBJ2-3|NA|TRBD2|TRBV9
TGTGCCAGCAGCCTAGCGGGGGACACAGATACGCAGTATTTT
CASSLAGDTDTQYF
>TRBJ2-5|NA|NA|TRBV5-5
TGTGCCAGCAGCTTCTTGCCAGGGAACCAAGAGACCCAGTACTTC
CASSFLPGNQETQYF
>TRBJ2-7|NA|NA|TRBV30
TGTGCCTGGAGTGTAAACAGGCGCGAGCAGTACTTC
CAWSVNRREQYF
>TRBJ1-2|NA|NA|TRBV19
TGTGCCAGTAGTATAGCTCAGGGAACTAACTATGGCTACACCTTC
CASSIAQGTNYGYTF
>TRBJ2-3|NA|TRBD1|TRBV7-3
TGTGCCAGCAGCTTAAACGCGAATCGACAGGGTACGCAGTATTTT
CASSLNANRQGTQYF
>TRBJ1-2|NA|NA|TRBV6-1
TGTGCCAGCAGTGAAAGAGAGGGATCCTATGGCTACACCTTC
CASSEREGSYGYTF
>TRBJ2-7|NA|TRBD2|TRBV2
TGTGCCAGCAAGACTAGCGCGAGCTCCTACGAGCAGTACTTC
CASKTSASSYEQYF
>TRBJ1-2|once|TRBD1|TRBV18
TGTGCCAGCTCACCGGGCCCAGGACAGGACTATGGCTACACCTTC
CASSPGPGQDYGYTF
>TRBJ1-2|few|NA|TRBV27
TGTGCCAGCAGTTTCTTGAAGGGAGTTGCTAACTATGGCTACACCTTC
CASSFLKGVANYGYTF
>TRBJ1-5|once|TRBD1|TRBV2
TGTGCCAGCAGTGACCCAGTTACTCACGACAGGGCCGGTCGGCATTTT
CASSDPVTHDRAGRHF
>TRBJ1-2|NA|NA|TRBV7-3
TGTGCCAGCAGCCCACCTTCCGGGGTCCCCAGGCTCACCTTC
CASSPPSGVPRLTF
>TRBJ1-5|NA|NA|TRBV12-5
TGTGCTAGTGGTTTGACACAGGGTAGAATACAGCCCCAGCATTTT
CASGLTQGRIQPQHF
>TRBJ1-1|NA|TRBD1|TRBV9
TGTGCCAGCAGCGTAGAGGGACAGGGGGCTTGGCCTGAAGCTTTCTTT
CASSVEGQGAWPEAFF
>TRBJ2-3|NA|NA|TRBV6-5
TGTGCCAGCAGTTATGGTGGCAGTAGCACAGATACGCAGTATTTT
CASSYGGSSTDTQYF
>TRBJ1-3|NA|NA|TRBV7-2
TGTGCCAGCAGCCCACACGGGGGGGAGACCTCTGGAAACACCATATATTTT
CASSPHGGETSGNTIYF
>TRBJ2-1|NA|TRBD2|TRBV27
TGTGCCAGCAGTTTACGGACTAGCGGGAGTGGCTACAATGAGCAGTTCTTC
CASSLRTSGSGYNEQFF
>TRBJ2-7|NA|TRBD2|TRBV7-2
TGTGCCAGCAGCTTAGAGGGACTACCGAGGGAGCAGTACTTC
CASSLEGLPREQYF
>TRBJ1-2|NA|TRBD1|TRBV29-1
TGCAGCGCCTCGACAGGGGGGAACTATGGCTACACCTTC
CSASTGGNYGYTF
>TRBJ2-3|few|TRBD1|TRBV10-2
TGCGCCAGCAGCCGGGACAGGGGCACAGATACGCAGTATTTT
CASSRDRGTDTQYF
>TRBJ2-1|NA|TRBD2|TRBV7-9
TGTGCCAGCAGCTTCCGGACTAGCGGGAGTTACAATGAGCAGTTCTTC
CASSFRTSGSYNEQFF
>TRBJ2-7|NA|TRBD1|TRBV18
TGTGCCAGCTCACCACCAAAGACAGGGGCCTACGAGCAGTACTTC
CASSPPKTGAYEQYF
>TRBJ1-2|NA|NA|TRBV7-8
TGTGCCAGCAGCTTAGGGGCCCGAAACTATGGCTACACCTTC
CASSLGARNYGYTF
>TRBJ2-1|NA|NA|TRBV18
TGTGCCAGCTCACCAATTGGGCTGAGCTCCTACAATGAGCAGTTCTTC
CASSPIGLSSYNEQFF
>TRBJ2-2|NA|TRBD2|TRBV7-3
TGTGCCAGCAGCCCCAGCGGGAGCAGGCGGGAGCTGTTTTTT
CASSPSGSRRELFF